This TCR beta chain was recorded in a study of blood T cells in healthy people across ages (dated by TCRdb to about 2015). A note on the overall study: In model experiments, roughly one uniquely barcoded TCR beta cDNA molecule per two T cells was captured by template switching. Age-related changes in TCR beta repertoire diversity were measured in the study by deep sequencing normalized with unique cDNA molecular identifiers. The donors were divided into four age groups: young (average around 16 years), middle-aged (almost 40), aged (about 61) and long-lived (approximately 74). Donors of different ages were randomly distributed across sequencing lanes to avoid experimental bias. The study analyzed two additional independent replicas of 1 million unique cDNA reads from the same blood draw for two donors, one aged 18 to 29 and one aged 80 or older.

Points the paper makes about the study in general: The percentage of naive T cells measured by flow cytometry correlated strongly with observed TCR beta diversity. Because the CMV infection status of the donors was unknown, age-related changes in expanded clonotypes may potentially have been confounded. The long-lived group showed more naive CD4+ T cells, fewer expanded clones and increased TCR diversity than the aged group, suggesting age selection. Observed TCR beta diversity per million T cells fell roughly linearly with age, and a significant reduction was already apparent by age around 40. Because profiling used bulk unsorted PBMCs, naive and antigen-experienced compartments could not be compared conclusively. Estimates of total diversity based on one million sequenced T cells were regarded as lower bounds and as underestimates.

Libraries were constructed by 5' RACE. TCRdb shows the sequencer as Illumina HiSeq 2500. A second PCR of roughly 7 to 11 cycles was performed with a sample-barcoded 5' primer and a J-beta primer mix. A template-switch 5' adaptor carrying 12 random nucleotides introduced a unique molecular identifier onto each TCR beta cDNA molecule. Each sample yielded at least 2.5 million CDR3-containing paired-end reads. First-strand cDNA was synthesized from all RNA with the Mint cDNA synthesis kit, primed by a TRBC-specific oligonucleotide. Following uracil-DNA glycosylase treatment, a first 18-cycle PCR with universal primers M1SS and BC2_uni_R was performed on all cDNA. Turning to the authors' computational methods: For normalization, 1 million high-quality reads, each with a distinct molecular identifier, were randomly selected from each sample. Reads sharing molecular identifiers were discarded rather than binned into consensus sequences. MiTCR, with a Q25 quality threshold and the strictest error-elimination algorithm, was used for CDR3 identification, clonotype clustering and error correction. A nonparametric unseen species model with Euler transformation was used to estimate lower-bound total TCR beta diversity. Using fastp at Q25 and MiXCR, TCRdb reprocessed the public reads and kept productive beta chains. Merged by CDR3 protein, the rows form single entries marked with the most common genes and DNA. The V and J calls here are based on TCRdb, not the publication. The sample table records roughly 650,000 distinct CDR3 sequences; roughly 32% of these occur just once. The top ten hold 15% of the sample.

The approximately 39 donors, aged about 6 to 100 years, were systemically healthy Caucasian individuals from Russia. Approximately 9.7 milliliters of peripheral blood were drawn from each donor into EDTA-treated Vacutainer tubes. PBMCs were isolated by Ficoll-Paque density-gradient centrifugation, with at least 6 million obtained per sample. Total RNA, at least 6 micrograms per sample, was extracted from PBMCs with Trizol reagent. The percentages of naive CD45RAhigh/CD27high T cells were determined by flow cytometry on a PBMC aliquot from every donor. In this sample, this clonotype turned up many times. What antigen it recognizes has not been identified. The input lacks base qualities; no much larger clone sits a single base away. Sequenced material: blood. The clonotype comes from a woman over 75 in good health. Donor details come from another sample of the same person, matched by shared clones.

The CDR3 region: CSARVSFGEKLFF. Here is the DNA: TGCAGTGCCAGGGTTTCCTTTGGGGAAAAACTGTTTTTT. This sequence uses TRBV20-1 and TRBJ1-4, and perhaps TRBD1 as D gene, on 5 matching bases. The CDR3, cysteine through phenylalanine, is 13 amino acids long. The entry retains the CDR3 DNA only, 39 bases that are in frame from base 1. Between the V and J ends, shortened by 6 bases and 8 bases respectively, the junction contains 16 bases. CDR1 and CDR2 are drawn from the germline V gene (reference sequence): DFQATT, SNEGSKA.